Following are 21 T cell receptor beta chains from one sample sequenced in a study of cytomegalovirus exposure and HLA in healthy donors. It was with 60 Vbeta and 13 Jbeta primers that the PCR ran. Assay used: immunoSEQ multiplex PCR; TCRdb lists only in-frame clones, some missing. The table records about 140,000 clones, about 77% of them present only once. Sequencing was carried out using PBMCs. The receptors were gathered from a female donor in good health and CMV-seronegative.

The chain couples TRBV28 to TRBJ2-5; D is unclear. The CDR3 totals 9 residues. V was trimmed by 8 bases and J by 6 bases, leaving 4 bases between them. Germline CDR1 MDHEN, CDR2 SYDVKM. The DNA of the CDR3 is TGTGCCAGCGGGCAGACCCAGTACTTC. The encoded protein is CASGQTQYF.

About this clone: An end of the junction differs from the germline gene, which may be a read error. The gene calls are TRBV5-1 and TRBJ2-3; 12 nucleotides align to TRBD2. This CDR3 spans 14 amino acids. Germline CDR1 SGHRS, CDR2 YFSETQ. The CDR3 loop reads CASTLAGGPDTQYF. CDR3 nucleotides: TGCGCGAGCACACTAGCGGGGGGTCCAGATACGCAGTATTTT.

V gene TRBV5-1 combines with J gene TRBJ1-5; TRBD1 aligns across 7 bases. V was pared by 7 bases and J by 4 bases, with 5 bases of the junction left unmatched. The CDR3 covers 13 residues. Per germline, CDR1 SGHRS and CDR2 YFSETQ. This CDR3 reads CASAGGLNQPQHF. CDR3 coding DNA: TGCGCCAGCGCAGGGGGTTTAAATCAGCCCCAGCATTTT.

A remark on this clone: The junction shows a germline mismatch at one end, possibly a read error. The chain recombines TRBV6-1 with TRBJ2-1; no definite D call. There are 11 residues in the CDR3. Germline V gives CDR1 MNHNS, CDR2 SASEGT. The CDR3 bases are TGTGCCAGCAGTGGCTACTATGAGCAGTTCTTC. Translation: CASSGYYEQFF.

This sequence joins TRBV7-2 and TRBJ2-7; no definite D call. The germline V gene has CDR1 SGHTA and CDR2 FQGNSA. The V end lost 3 bases, the J end lost 3 bases, and 3 bases lay between the germline ends. The CDR3 covers 11 residues. Written as DNA, the CDR3 is TGTGCCAGCAGCTTCCTCTACGAGCAGTACTTC. Encoded protein: CASSFLYEQYF.

The chain carries TRBV10-1 and TRBJ2-1; D possibly corresponds to TRBD1 (5 bases). This CDR3 region has 14 residues. Trimming cost V 10 bases and J 7 bases, with 20 bases left between them. Germline loops: CDR1 WNHNN, CDR2 SYGVQD (reference sequence). The CDR3 bases are TGCGCCACCTCCCTCGTAGGGTCAGGGAATGAGCAGTTCTTC. Protein sequence: CATSLVGSGNEQFF.

The chain recombines TRBV29-1 with TRBJ2-5; D is ambiguous. The V and J ends lost 6 bases and 5 bases respectively, with 25 bases between them. The CDR3 is 16 residues long. The germline V gene encodes CDR1 SQVTM and CDR2 ANQGSEA. The CDR3: CSVLLYGSFPSETQYF. The DNA of the CDR3 is TGCAGCGTCCTCTTGTACGGGTCGTTCCCGTCGGAGACCCAGTACTTC. The full variable domain, in which reference TRBV29-1 and TRBJ2-5 provide the parts outside the CDR3, is SAVISQKPSRDICQRGTSLTIQCQVDSQVTMMFWYRQQPGQSLTLIATANQGSEATYESGFVIDKFPISRPNLTFSTLTVSNMSPEDSSIYLCSVLLYGSFPSETQYFGPGTRLLVL.

This chain joins TRBV5-4 and TRBJ2-2; 9 bases fit TRBD1. Per germline, CDR1 SGHNT and CDR2 YYREEE (reference sequence). V was clipped by 5 bases and J by 8 bases; unmatched bases: 10. This CDR3 contains 15 residues. CDR3 sequence: CASSSGTGFGGELFF. Written as DNA, the CDR3 is TGTGCCAGCAGTTCCGGGACAGGGTTCGGTGGGGAGCTGTTTTTT.

The V gene is TRBV10-3, the J gene TRBJ2-2; 10 bases fit TRBD1. Germline V gene lookup returns CDR1 ENHRY and CDR2 SYGVKD. V shed 11 bases and J 3 bases; nucleotides not matched to a gene: 3. This CDR3 comprises 13 residues. DNA of the CDR3: TGTGCCCTCGGGACAGGGGACACCGGGGAGCTGTTTTTT. It yields the protein CALGTGDTGELFF.

In DNA, the CDR3 is TGTGCCAGCAGTTACTCAGCTTCTAACTATGGCTACACCTTC. Protein product: CASSYSASNYGYTF. This chain connects TRBV6-5 to TRBJ1-2; D is uncertain. The CDR3 sequence is 14 residues long. Germline V gives CDR1 MNHEY, CDR2 SVGAGI. V was clipped by 0 bases and J by 0 bases, with 5 bases between them.

The chain links TRBV7-8 to TRBJ2-1; tentatively, D is TRBD1 (6 bases). The germline gives CDR1 SGHVS, CDR2 FQNEAQ. The CDR3 is made up of 13 amino acids. V dropped 4 bases and J dropped 8 bases, with 12 bases sitting between them. The CDR3 here is CASSWGQVDEQFF. The CDR3 coding sequence is TGTGCCAGCAGCTGGGGGCAGGTGGATGAGCAGTTCTTC.

Note on this clone: The junction departs from germline at one end; a sequencing error may be responsible. The V and J genes are TRBV7-9 and TRBJ2-1, with a tentative D call TRBD1 (6 bases). The CDR3 length is 12 residues. The germline gives CDR1 SEHNR, CDR2 FQNEAQ (reference sequence). This CDR3 reads CASSTTGNGQFF. The CDR3 DNA is TGTGCCAGCAGCACCACAGGGAATGGGCAGTTCTTC. The variable domain in full, with the rest retrieved from reference TRBV7-9 and TRBJ2-1, is DTGVSQNPRHKITKRGQNVTFRCDPISEHNRLYWYRQTLGQGPEFLTYFQNEAQLEKSRLLSDRFSAERPKGSFSTLEIQRTEQGDSAMYLCASSTTGNGQFFGPGTRLTVL.

The chain has TRBV27 and TRBJ1-1, with D unclear. Germline V gives CDR1 MNHEY, CDR2 SMNVEV (reference sequence). V gave up 0 bases and J gave up 4 bases, with 6 bases separating them. This CDR3 comprises 13 residues. In DNA, the CDR3 is TGTGCCAGCAGTTTATCCCAGTTCACTGAAGCTTTCTTT. Amino acid sequence: CASSLSQFTEAFF.

The chain employs TRBV2 and TRBJ1-5; 7 bases agree with TRBD1. This CDR3 is built from 15 residues. The V segment lost 4 bases and the J segment 3 bases; nucleotides outside the gene matches: 6. Germline assignment: CDR1 SNHLY and CDR2 FYNNEI. The CDR3, as DNA: TGTGCCAGCAGTGCTGGACAGGTAAACAATCAGCCCCAGCATTTT. Encoded protein: CASSAGQVNNQPQHF.

This chain connects TRBV30 to TRBJ2-3; D is uncertain. The CDR3 is 12 amino acids. Germline V gene sequence: CDR1 GTSNPN, CDR2 SVGIG (reference sequence). The V end was cut by 5 bases, the J end by 6 bases, with 12 bases between. The CDR3 reads CAWARLWDTQYF. The CDR3 DNA sequence: TGTGCCTGGGCCAGACTTTGGGATACGCAGTATTTT.

This clone was counted a single time. This chain joins TRBV9 and TRBJ2-3; 13 nucleotides align to TRBD2. The CDR3 totals 16 residues. J was trimmed by 0 bases and V by 4 bases; bases with no gene match: 2. Germline values: CDR1 SGDLS, CDR2 YYNGEE. The CDR3 is CASSTSGRASTDTQYF. The CDR3 DNA follows: TGTGCCAGCAGCACTAGCGGGAGGGCTAGCACAGATACGCAGTATTTT.

This clone appeared a few times. The J gene is TRBJ1-3, the V gene TRBV7-3, with TRBD1 matching 8 bases. CDR3 size: 16 residues. The V gene's germline CDR1 is SGHTA and CDR2 FQGTGA. Trimming removed 5 bases from V and 1 base from J; junction bases left unmatched: 7. CDR3 bases: TGTGCCAGCAGCCTAGGGACAGGCCATTCTGGAAACACCATATATTTT. Translated: CASSLGTGHSGNTIYF.

This rearrangement joins TRBV15 to TRBJ1-5; a possible D gene is TRBD1 (5 bases). Germline CDR1 is LNHNV and CDR2 is YYDKDF (reference sequence). CDR3 size: 16 residues. V lost 5 bases and J lost 5, with 19 bases in between. CDR3 nucleotides: TGTGCCACCAGCTTCCGCGGGGGGGGTTTGGATCAGCCCCAGCATTTT. Its translation is CATSFRGGGLDQPQHF.

The gene calls are TRBV27 and TRBJ1-1; D is possibly TRBD1 (5 bases). Germline V gives CDR1 MNHEY, CDR2 SMNVEV (reference sequence). CDR3 length equals 15 residues. V lost 7 bases, J lost 7 bases, and 22 bases lay in between. CDR3 coding DNA: TGTGCCAGCATCCCTCTCTTGGGCAGGGCCGATGAAGCTTTCTTT. Its protein product is CASIPLLGRADEAFF.

The genes are TRBV7-3 and TRBJ2-3; D is possibly TRBD2 (5 bases). Germline CDR1 SGHTA, CDR2 FQGTGA. The CDR3 length is 14 residues. The ends were cut back, 3 bases at V and 2 bases at J, with 9 bases in the middle. The CDR3 reads CASSFGLLTDTQYF. The CDR3 DNA is TGTGCCAGCAGCTTCGGACTTCTCACAGATACGCAGTATTTT.

The chain combines TRBV7-8 with TRBJ2-3, with D possibly matching TRBD1 (6 bases). Trimming cost V 4 bases and J 3 bases, with 20 bases left between them. The CDR3 covers 17 residues. The germline V gene encodes CDR1 SGHVS and CDR2 FQNEAQ. The CDR3 DNA sequence: TGTGCCAGCAGCTCCCCCGCATCGGCAGGGGAGACAGATACGCAGTATTTT. Translation: CASSSPASAGETDTQYF.